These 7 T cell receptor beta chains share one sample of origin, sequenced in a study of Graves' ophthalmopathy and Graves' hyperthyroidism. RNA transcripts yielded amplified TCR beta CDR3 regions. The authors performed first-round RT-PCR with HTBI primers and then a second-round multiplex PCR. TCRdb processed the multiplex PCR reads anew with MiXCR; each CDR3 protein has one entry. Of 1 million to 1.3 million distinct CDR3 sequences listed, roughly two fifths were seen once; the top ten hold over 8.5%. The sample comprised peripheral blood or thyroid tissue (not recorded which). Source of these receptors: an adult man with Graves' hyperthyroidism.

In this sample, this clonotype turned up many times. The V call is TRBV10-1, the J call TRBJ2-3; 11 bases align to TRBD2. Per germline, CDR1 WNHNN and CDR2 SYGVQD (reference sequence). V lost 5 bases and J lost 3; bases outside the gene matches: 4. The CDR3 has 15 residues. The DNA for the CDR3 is TGCGCCAGCAGTTCCGCTAGCGGGGGGACAGATACGCAGTATTTT. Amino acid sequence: CASSSASGGTDTQYF.

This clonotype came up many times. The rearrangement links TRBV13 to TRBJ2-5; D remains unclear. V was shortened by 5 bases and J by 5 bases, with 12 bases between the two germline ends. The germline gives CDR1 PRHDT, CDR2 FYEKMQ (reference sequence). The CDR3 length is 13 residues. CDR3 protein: CASSLLELETQYF. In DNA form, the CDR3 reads TGTGCCAGCAGCCTCTTAGAGTTGGAGACCCAGTACTTC.

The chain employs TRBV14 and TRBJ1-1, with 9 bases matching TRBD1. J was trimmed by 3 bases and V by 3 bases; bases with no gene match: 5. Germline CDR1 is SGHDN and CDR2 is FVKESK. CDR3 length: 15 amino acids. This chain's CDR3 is CASSQHRGRDTEAFF. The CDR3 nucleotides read TGTGCCAGCAGCCAGCACAGGGGGCGGGACACTGAAGCTTTCTTT.

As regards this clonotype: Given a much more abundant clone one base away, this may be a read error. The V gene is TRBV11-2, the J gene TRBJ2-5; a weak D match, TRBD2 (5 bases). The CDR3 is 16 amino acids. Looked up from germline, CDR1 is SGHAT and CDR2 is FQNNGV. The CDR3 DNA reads TGTGCCAGCACCAGCTTATCGGGGTCGTTGCAAGAGACCCAGCACTTC. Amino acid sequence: CASTSLSGSLQETQHF.

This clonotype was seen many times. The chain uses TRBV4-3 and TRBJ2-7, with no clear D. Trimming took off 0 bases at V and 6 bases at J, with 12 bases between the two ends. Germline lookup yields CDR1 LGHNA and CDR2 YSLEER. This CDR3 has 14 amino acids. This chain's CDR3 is CASSQDHPALEQYF. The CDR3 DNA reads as TGCGCCAGCAGCCAAGATCATCCAGCCCTCGAGCAGTACTTC.

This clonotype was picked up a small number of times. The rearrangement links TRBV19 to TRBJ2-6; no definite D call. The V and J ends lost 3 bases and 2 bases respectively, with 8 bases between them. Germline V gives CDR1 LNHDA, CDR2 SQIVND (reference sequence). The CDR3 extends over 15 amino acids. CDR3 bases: TGTGCCAGTAGTATCAGAACAACTGGGGCCAACGTCCTGACTTTC. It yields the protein CASSIRTTGANVLTF.

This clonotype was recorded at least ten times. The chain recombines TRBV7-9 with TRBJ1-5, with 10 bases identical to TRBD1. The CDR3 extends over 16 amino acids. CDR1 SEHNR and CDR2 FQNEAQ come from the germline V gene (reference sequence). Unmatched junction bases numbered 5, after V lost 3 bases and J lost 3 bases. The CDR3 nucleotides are TGTGCCAGCAGCTTCACCGGGACAGGGGACAATCAGCCCCAGCATTTT. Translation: CASSFTGTGDNQPQHF.